One sample yielded the 21 T cell receptor beta chains listed below, sequenced in a study of T cell clonotyping in hematopoietic cell transplantation. Only in-frame clones appear in the TCRdb table, and some are missing; sequencing was by immunoSEQ multiplex PCR. This repertoire shows about 4,800 clones, around 20% found once; its top ten account for 20% to 25%. Sequences were derived from PBMCs, sampled 180 days after allogeneic stem cell transplant. All receptors come from a male patient under 35 who had an allogeneic stem cell transplant, so the T cells may come from the graft donor. Some clones in this sample may be carry-over from other donors' samples.

The V and J genes are TRBV28 and TRBJ1-2, with unresolved D. The CDR3 has 14 residues. Germline lookup yields CDR1 MDHEN and CDR2 SYDVKM. Trimming stripped 5 bases from V and 7 bases from J, with 17 bases between. The CDR3 loop reads CASSELGSVFGYTF. The CDR3 nucleotides read TGTGCCAGCAGTGAGCTCGGGTCGGTATTTGGCTACACCTTC.

The chain is built from TRBV30 and TRBJ2-7; D might be TRBD2 (7 bases). V lost 3 bases and J lost 4, with 19 bases in between. Germline assignment: CDR1 GTSNPN and CDR2 SVGIG (reference sequence). The CDR3 contains 15 residues. In DNA, the CDR3 is TGTGCCTGGAGGCCCGGGGAGGGGGTAGGATACGAGCAGTACTTC. Amino acids: CAWRPGEGVGYEQYF.

This clone was counted between two and nine times. In nucleotides, the CDR3 is TGTGCCAGCAGCGTAGGAGACACTGAAGCTTTCTTT. Encoded protein: CASSVGDTEAFF. The chain has TRBV9 and TRBJ1-1; D gene ambiguous. Trimming shortened V by 0 bases and J by 3 bases, and 3 bases separated the two germline ends. The CDR3 has 12 amino acids. Germline V gene data show CDR1 as SGDLS and CDR2 as YYNGEE.

This clone occurred a few times. The chain carries TRBV30 and TRBJ1-2, with D hard to call. Germline assignment: CDR1 GTSNPN and CDR2 SVGIG (reference sequence). The germline V and J ends were trimmed by 5 bases and 3 bases, with 10 bases remaining between them. The CDR3 contains 12 residues. The CDR3 region is CAWSTRDYGYTF. Written as DNA, the CDR3 is TGTGCCTGGTCAACTAGGGACTATGGCTACACCTTC.

A few counts support this clone. The V and J genes are TRBV29-1 and TRBJ2-7; possibly TRBD1 or TRBD2 for D (5 bases each). V dropped 7 bases and J dropped 6 bases, with 13 bases sitting between them. The CDR3 sequence is 11 residues long. CDR1 and CDR2 from the germline V gene are SQVTM and ANQGSEA. This CDR3 reads CSGEWGSEQYF. The CDR3 nucleotides are TGCAGCGGGGAGTGGGGCAGCGAGCAGTACTTC.

The DNA for the CDR3 is TGTGCCTGGAGTGTTGTGGACAGGGGATACGAGCAGTACTTC. Encoded protein: CAWSVVDRGYEQYF. The rearrangement uses TRBV30 and TRBJ2-7; 9 nucleotides line up with TRBD1. Losses at the gene ends were 0 bases for V and 4 bases for J; bases not matched to a gene: 4. Germline loops: CDR1 GTSNPN, CDR2 SVGIG (reference sequence). The CDR3 contains 14 residues.

Only a few counts were recorded for this clone. This chain joins TRBV28 and TRBJ2-7; a weak D match, TRBD1 (6 bases). Germline loops: CDR1 MDHEN, CDR2 SYDVKM. The CDR3 is 14 amino acids. V dropped 3 bases and J dropped 1 base, with 10 bases sitting between them. CDR3 DNA sequence: TGTGCCAGCAGTTTTGGCAGGGGTTCCTACGAGCAGTACTTC. It specifies CASSFGRGSYEQYF.

The sample holds a few counts of this clone. CDR3: CAWSLTEETQYF. In nucleotides, the CDR3 is TGTGCCTGGAGTCTCACGGAGGAGACCCAGTACTTC. The V gene is TRBV30, the J gene TRBJ2-5; D is undetermined. The CDR3 is 12 residues long. V was cut by 2 bases and J by 5 bases, with 9 bases left in between. Per germline, CDR1 GTSNPN and CDR2 SVGIG (reference sequence). Full variable domain (missing parts from reference TRBV30 and TRBJ2-5): SQTIHQWPATLVQPVGSPLSLECTVEGTSNPNLYWYRQAAGRGLQLLFYSVGIGQISSEVPQNLSASRPQDRQFILSSKKLLLSDSGFYLCAWSLTEETQYFGPGTRLLVL.

There are a few counts of this clone. The gene calls are TRBV7-3 and TRBJ2-3, with 12 bases fitting TRBD2. Looked up from germline, CDR1 is SGHTA and CDR2 is FQGTGA. V lost 5 bases and J lost 6; bases outside the gene matches: 12. The CDR3 runs to 17 residues. CDR3: CASSARLAGDGGDTQYF. The CDR3 region has the DNA TGTGCCAGCAGCGCACGACTAGCGGGGGATGGCGGCGATACGCAGTATTTT.

This clone was seen only a few times. V and J are TRBV7-8 and TRBJ1-4; D is unresolved. The CDR3 totals 13 residues. V was pared by 4 bases and J by 0 bases, with 3 bases between. Germline assignment: CDR1 SGHVS and CDR2 FQNEAQ. CDR3 protein: CASSSATNEKLFF. The CDR3 DNA is TGTGCCAGCAGCTCTGCAACTAATGAAAAACTGTTTTTT.

This clone was counted only a few times. The V and J genes are TRBV29-1 and TRBJ1-5; possibly TRBD1 for D (6 bases). The germline V gene has CDR1 SQVTM and CDR2 ANQGSEA. The ends were cut back, 6 bases at V and 2 bases at J, with 14 bases in the middle. The length of the CDR3 is 14 residues. The CDR3 nucleotides read TGCAGCGTCGTACAGGGTGATGGCAATCAGCCCCAGCATTTT. Translated: CSVVQGDGNQPQHF.

This chain connects TRBV4-2 to TRBJ2-7; TRBD2 aligns across 11 bases. With V trimmed by 4 bases and J by 3 bases, 8 bases remained unmatched. Germline CDR1 and CDR2: LGHNA and YNFKEQ. CDR3 length: 16 residues. CDR3 in amino acids: CASSPTLGTSGYEQYF. In DNA, the CDR3 is TGTGCCAGCAGCCCAACTCTGGGGACTAGCGGCTACGAGCAGTACTTC.

Comment on this clone: Mismatch with germline at one junction end may stem from a read error. The chain employs TRBV30 and TRBJ1-5; perhaps TRBD1 as D (5 bases). Germline V lookup: CDR1 GTSNPN, CDR2 SVGIG (reference sequence). This CDR3 region has 15 residues. The CDR3 reads CAWSAPGTANQPRHF. The CDR3 bases are TGTGCCTGGAGTGCACCCGGGACTGCTAATCAGCCCCGGCATTTT.

This clone was seen only a few times. V and J are TRBV6-5 and TRBJ1-1, with 10 bases matching TRBD1. With V trimmed by 4 bases and J by 11 bases, 10 bases remained unmatched. CDR3 size: 14 residues. CDR1 MNHEY and CDR2 SVGAGI come from the germline V gene. The CDR3 nucleotides read TGTGCCAGCAGTTCCCCAACCGGGACAGGGGACGCTTTCTTT. Encoded protein: CASSSPTGTGDAFF.

CDR3 region: CASSLSKDRGAFF. In DNA, the CDR3 is TGTGCCAGCAGCTTAAGTAAAGACAGGGGCGCTTTCTTT. The rearrangement links TRBV7-6 to TRBJ1-1; 8 bases align to TRBD1. CDR1 is SGHVS, CDR2 FNYEAQ, per germline. The CDR3 runs 13 residues. The J segment lost 11 bases and the V segment lost 2 bases, leaving 7 bases of the junction unmatched.

The chain combines TRBV7-8 with TRBJ2-7; a possible D gene is TRBD2 (6 bases). This CDR3 is built from 15 residues. V was cut by 0 bases and J by 2 bases, with 11 bases left in between. Germline CDR1 SGHVS, CDR2 FQNEAQ. As DNA, the CDR3 is TGTGCCAGCAGCTTAGCGAGGACGGGAGCCTACGAGCAGTACTTC. Translation gives CASSLARTGAYEQYF.

The V call is TRBV30, the J call TRBJ1-1; TRBD1 agrees at 8 bases. Trimming took 4 bases from V and 10 from J; bases not matched to a gene: 17. From germline, CDR1 is GTSNPN and CDR2 SVGIG (reference sequence). CDR3 length: 15 residues. The CDR3 region has the DNA TGTGCCTGGACTCCTCGGCAGGGGGCGACGCAGGGAGCTTTCTTT. This gives the protein CAWTPRQGATQGAFF.

This clone turned up a few times. The chain couples TRBV7-8 to TRBJ2-5; D remains unclear. CDR1 SGHVS and CDR2 FQNEAQ come from the germline V gene. The CDR3 is made up of 12 amino acids. Trimming removed 3 bases at V and 1 base at J, with 3 bases between. In DNA form, the CDR3 reads TGTGCCAGCAGCTTCCTCCAAGAGACCCAGTACTTC. Protein product: CASSFLQETQYF.

The sample holds a few counts of this clone. V and J are TRBV4-3 and TRBJ1-1, with a possible D match to TRBD1 (6 bases). Germline V gene data show CDR1 as LGHNA and CDR2 as YSLEER. There are 14 residues in the CDR3. Between the trimmed V and J ends, which lost 1 base and 8 bases, there was a span of 14 bases. The CDR3 region has the DNA TGCGCCAGCAGCCAAGGGGCTCGGACAGAAGAAGCTTTCTTT. Its translation: CASSQGARTEEAFF.

This chain connects TRBV6-5 to TRBJ1-3; possible D gene TRBD1, 5 bases. V gave up 0 bases and J gave up 8 bases, with 5 bases separating them. The CDR3 is 12 amino acids. Germline V lookup: CDR1 MNHEY, CDR2 SVGAGI. The CDR3 loop is CASSYSGDTIYF. Written as DNA, the CDR3 is TGTGCCAGCAGTTACTCGGGGGACACCATATATTTT.

Here the CDR3 reads CASSQRVSSYNSPLHF. The DNA for the CDR3 is TGCGCCAGCAGCCAACGGGTTAGCTCCTATAATTCACCCCTCCACTTT. The V and J genes are TRBV4-1 and TRBJ1-6; no clear D. Germline values: CDR1 MGHRA, CDR2 YSYEKL. Trimming shortened V by 2 bases and J by 0 bases, and 8 bases separated the two germline ends. The CDR3 covers 16 residues.